The 23 T cell receptor beta chains presented below share a single source sample, sequenced in a study of response to subunit inactivated influenza vaccine. MiXCR was run by TCRdb on the RT-PCR reads, yielding one entry per CDR3 protein. The sample holds about 800,000 distinct CDR3 sequences, 21% seen once. The sequences come from PBMCs from blood, collected about 5 days after vaccination. The source of these receptors is a middle-aged man who received an inactivated influenza vaccine.

The V gene is TRBV27, the J gene TRBJ2-7; the match to TRBD1 covers 10 bases. With 4 bases clipped from V and 4 bases from J, the junction kept 4 bases outside the gene matches. This CDR3 has 14 residues. CDR1 and CDR2 (germline): MNHEY, SMNVEV (reference sequence). The CDR3 sequence: CASSSTGQGYEQYF. In nucleotides, the CDR3 is TGTGCCAGCAGTTCCACGGGACAGGGGTACGAGCAGTACTTC.

The chain employs TRBV7-9 and TRBJ2-3; D is possibly TRBD2 (6 bases). Trimming took 3 bases from V and 1 from J, leaving 11 bases between them. The CDR3 length is 15 residues. Germline CDR1 is SEHNR and CDR2 is FQNEAQ (reference sequence). CDR3 sequence: CASSFGGTRTDTQYF. The CDR3 bases are TGTGCCAGCAGCTTCGGCGGGACCCGCACAGATACGCAGTATTTT. Drawing the rest from reference TRBV7-9 and TRBJ2-3, the complete variable domain is DTGVSQNPRHKITKRGQNVTFRCDPISEHNRLYWYRQTLGQGPEFLTYFQNEAQLEKSRLLSDRFSAERPKGSFSTLEIQRTEQGDSAMYLCASSFGGTRTDTQYFGPGTRLTVL.

The sample holds many counts of this clonotype. The V gene is TRBV12-3 or TRBV12-4, the J gene TRBJ2-1, with a weak D call TRBD2 (5 bases). The CDR3 extends over 13 amino acids. V was pared by 7 bases and J by 4 bases, with 11 bases between. The CDR3 DNA follows: TGTGCCAGCACTCGAGAGGGATACAATGAGCAGTTCTTC. Protein: CASTREGYNEQFF.

The sample holds many counts of this clonotype. The rearrangement links TRBV7-3 to TRBJ2-7; D may match TRBD1 or TRBD2 (5 bases each). This CDR3 contains 15 residues. The germline V gene encodes CDR1 SGHTA and CDR2 FQGTGA. V shed 1 base and J shed 5 bases, with 15 bases lying between them. For the CDR3, the DNA is TGTGCCAGCAGCTTAAATTCGGGCAGGGACCACGAGCAGTACTTC. This sequence encodes CASSLNSGRDHEQYF.

The chain uses TRBV5-5 and TRBJ2-3, with no clear D. Trimming stripped 2 bases from V and 4 bases from J, with 8 bases between. The CDR3 sequence is 13 residues long. CDR1 is SGHKS and CDR2 is YYEKEE in the germline V gene (reference sequence). The CDR3 DNA reads TGTGCCAGCAGCTTCACAGCCGCAGATACGCAGTATTTT. Amino acid sequence: CASSFTAADTQYF.

This clonotype occurred once. As the CDR3 is not closed by the conserved phenylalanine or tryptophan, this likely results from a read error. The chain has TRBV29-1 and TRBJ2-5, with TRBD2 matching over 7 bases. The V segment lost 4 bases and the J segment 1 base; nucleotides outside the gene matches: 6. The CDR3 is 14 amino acids. In germline, CDR1 is SQVTM, CDR2 ANQGSEA. Here the CDR3 DNA reads TGCAGCGTTGGAGGGAGGGTCACCCAAGAGACCCAGTACCTC. Its protein product is CSVGGRVTQETQYL.

The chain couples TRBV6-2 or TRBV6-3 to TRBJ2-7, with D hard to call. CDR3 length: 13 residues. The V end was cut by 6 bases, the J end by 2 bases, with 11 bases between. Germline lookup yields CDR1 MNHEY and CDR2 SVGEGT. The CDR3: CASRHSSPYEQYF. The DNA for the CDR3 is TGTGCCAGCAGGCACTCCTCCCCCTACGAGCAGTACTTC.

This clonotype was detected only a few times. V usage is TRBV10-3 and J usage is TRBJ2-7; D remains ambiguous. The CDR3 loop spans 14 amino acids. Trimming took off 9 bases at V and 0 bases at J, with 15 bases between the two ends. Germline V gene sequence: CDR1 ENHRY, CDR2 SYGVKD. This CDR3 is CAIRQTGISYEQYF. Written as DNA, the CDR3 is TGTGCCATTCGTCAGACCGGAATCTCCTACGAGCAGTACTTC.

This clonotype was observed a single time. V gene TRBV4-3 combines with J gene TRBJ2-3; 10 bases are shared with TRBD2. Trimming took 3 bases from V and 4 from J; bases not matched to a gene: 10. The CDR3 has 17 residues. Germline V lookup: CDR1 LGHNA, CDR2 YSLEER. Here the CDR3 DNA reads TGCGCCAGCAGCCACCTCAGGAGCGGGGGGGCCGCAGATACGCAGTATTTT. Amino acid sequence: CASSHLRSGGAADTQYF.

The chain uses TRBV4-3 and TRBJ1-6, with 7 bases aligning to TRBD1. The V gene's germline CDR1 is LGHNA and CDR2 YSLEER. The V segment lost 0 bases and the J segment 6 bases; nucleotides outside the gene matches: 2. The CDR3 sequence is 15 residues long. The CDR3, as DNA: TGCGCCAGCAGCCAAGACAGGGGGTTTAATTCACCCCTCCACTTT. Translation gives CASSQDRGFNSPLHF.

The chain employs TRBV11-1 and TRBJ1-4, with D unresolved. The CDR3 sequence is 18 residues long. Germline loops: CDR1 SGHAT, CDR2 FQDESV (reference sequence). Trimming removed 5 bases at V and 8 bases at J, with 27 bases between. The CDR3 sequence is CASSPRGVSSRVDEKLFF. CDR3 in DNA: TGTGCCAGCAGCCCCCGCGGCGTTTCCTCCCGGGTCGACGAAAAACTGTTTTTT.

This sequence joins TRBV11-2 and TRBJ1-1; D gene unclear. The V and J ends lost 5 bases and 4 bases respectively, with 14 bases between them. The CDR3 runs 14 residues. Germline-derived CDR1 and CDR2 are SGHAT and FQNNGV. CDR3: CASSPERRGTEAFF. The CDR3 DNA sequence: TGTGCCAGCAGCCCAGAGAGGAGAGGCACTGAAGCTTTCTTT.

This clonotype was counted ten times or more. The genes are TRBV4-3 and TRBJ2-1; D possibly corresponds to TRBD2 (6 bases). CDR1 LGHNA and CDR2 YSLEER come from the germline V gene. Trimming took off 4 bases at V and 6 bases at J, with 19 bases between the two ends. This CDR3 has 16 residues. The CDR3 DNA sequence: TGCGCCAGCAGCCCGGGTGGGACTCTTACGGGCAATGAGCAGTTCTTC. It specifies CASSPGGTLTGNEQFF.

This clonotype has ten or more counts. The chain joins TRBV6-2 or TRBV6-3 to TRBJ2-1; D is ambiguous. The CDR3 contains 13 residues. V lost 0 bases to trimming and J lost 7 bases, with 7 bases between them. CDR1 and CDR2 from the germline V gene are MNHEY and SVGEGT. Written as DNA, the CDR3 is TGTGCCAGCAGTTACTCCAGACTGAATGAGCAGTTCTTC. This gives the protein CASSYSRLNEQFF.

This clonotype was detected only a few times. J is TRBJ2-1 and V is TRBV4-1; 9 bases align to TRBD2. The junction had 6 bases not matched to a gene; V was cut back by 0 bases and J by 9 bases. The CDR3 has 15 residues. Germline CDR1 and CDR2: MGHRA and YSYEKL. The CDR3 DNA reads TGCGCCAGCAGCCAAGAGGGCGGGGGGGCTAGTGAGCAGTTCTTC. Encoded protein: CASSQEGGGASEQFF.

The J gene is TRBJ2-7, the V gene TRBV12-3 or TRBV12-4; D possibly matches TRBD1 or TRBD2 (6 bases each). The CDR3 is made up of 15 amino acids. Trimming took 6 bases from V and 0 from J, leaving 15 bases between them. The CDR3 nucleotides are TGTGCCAGCAGCCGGGGGCCAGCGGTCTCCTACGAGCAGTACTTC. Encoded protein: CASSRGPAVSYEQYF.

This sequence joins TRBV7-9 and TRBJ2-7; 8 bases align to TRBD2. The CDR3 totals 13 residues. In germline, CDR1 is SEHNR, CDR2 FQNEAQ (reference sequence). J gave up 5 bases and V 5 bases, and 5 bases lay outside the gene matches. The CDR3 bases are TGTGCCAGCAGCCGGACTAGCATCGACGAGCAGTACTTC. Amino acid sequence: CASSRTSIDEQYF. Drawing the rest from reference TRBV7-9 and TRBJ2-7, the complete variable domain is DTGVSQNPRHKITKRGQNVTFRCDPISEHNRLYWYRQTLGQGPEFLTYFQNEAQLEKSRLLSDRFSAERPKGSFSTLEIQRTEQGDSAMYLCASSRTSIDEQYFGPGTRLTVT.

V usage is TRBV28 and J usage is TRBJ2-5, with TRBD2 identical over 11 bases. The CDR3 runs to 16 residues. CDR1 is MDHEN, CDR2 SYDVKM, per germline. V lost 5 bases to trimming and J lost 7 bases; unmatched junction nucleotides: 12. The CDR3 region has the DNA TGTGCCAGCAGTCTAGCGGGAGGTCCAACCCATGGGACCCAGTACTTC. It translates to CASSLAGGPTHGTQYF.

This clonotype showed up many times. This chain links TRBV4-3 with TRBJ2-7; possible D gene TRBD2, 6 bases. Trimming cost V 0 bases and J 7 bases, with 19 bases left between them. The length of the CDR3 is 16 residues. Germline V gene lookup returns CDR1 LGHNA and CDR2 YSLEER. Written as DNA, the CDR3 is TGCGCCAGCAGCCAAGATTGGAGGGTCCGTCGGGGGGAGCAGTACTTC. Translation gives CASSQDWRVRRGEQYF.

The chain recombines TRBV20-1 with TRBJ2-7; the D gene could be TRBD1 or TRBD2 (5 bases each). This CDR3 comprises 13 residues. V lost 3 bases and J 6 bases, leaving 15 bases between the germline ends. From germline, CDR1 is DFQATT and CDR2 SNEGSKA (reference sequence). The CDR3 DNA reads as TGCAGTGCTAGCGGGACCGCGAAGGGCGAGCAGTACTTC. The encoded protein is CSASGTAKGEQYF.

This clonotype turned up a few times. V gene TRBV6-1 combines with J gene TRBJ1-5, with D unclear. V shed 4 bases and J shed 4 bases, with 8 bases lying between them. This CDR3 contains 13 residues. Germline CDR1 and CDR2: MNHNS and SASEGT. The CDR3 sequence: CASSAGQNQPQHF. CDR3 DNA: TGTGCCAGCAGTGCGGGTCAGAATCAGCCCCAGCATTTT.

This clonotype has only a few counts. The rearrangement links TRBV5-1 to TRBJ2-3; D unresolved. This CDR3 is 13 amino acids long. V dropped 3 bases and J dropped 6 bases, with 11 bases sitting between them. Per germline, CDR1 SGHRS and CDR2 YFSETQ. CDR3 region: CASSSNNEDTQYF. CDR3 nucleotide sequence: TGCGCCAGCAGCTCGAACAATGAGGATACGCAGTATTTT.

This clonotype was seen at least ten times. The V call is TRBV20-1, the J call TRBJ2-5; TRBD2 aligns across 8 bases. Germline lookup yields CDR1 DFQATT and CDR2 SNEGSKA (reference sequence). V gave up 6 bases and J gave up 2 bases; unmatched junction bases: 8. The CDR3 contains 14 residues. The CDR3 reads CSATSGSGQETQYF. CDR3 nucleotide sequence: TGCAGTGCCACCAGCGGGAGTGGGCAAGAGACCCAGTACTTC.